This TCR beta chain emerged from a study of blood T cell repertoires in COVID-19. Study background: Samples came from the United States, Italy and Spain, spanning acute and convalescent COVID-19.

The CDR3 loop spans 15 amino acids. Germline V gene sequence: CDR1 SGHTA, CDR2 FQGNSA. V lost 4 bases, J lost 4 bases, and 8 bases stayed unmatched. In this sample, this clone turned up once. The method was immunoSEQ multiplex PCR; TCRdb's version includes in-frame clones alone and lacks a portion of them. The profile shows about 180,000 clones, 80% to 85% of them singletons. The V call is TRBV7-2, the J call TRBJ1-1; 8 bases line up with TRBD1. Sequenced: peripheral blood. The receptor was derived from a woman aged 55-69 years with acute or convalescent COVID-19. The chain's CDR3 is CASSSLTGVGTEAFF. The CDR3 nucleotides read TGTGCCAGCAGCTCACTGACAGGGGTAGGCACTGAAGCTTTCTTT.